The 30 T cell receptor beta chains presented below share a single source sample, sequenced in a study of cytomegalovirus exposure and HLA in healthy donors. 60 Vbeta and 13 Jbeta primers were used in PCR. Clones were sequenced by immunoSEQ multiplex PCR, and TCRdb holds only the in-frame ones, with some missing. The table has roughly 120,000 clones, 82% seen once. Sequenced input: PBMCs. The receptors here all came from a woman younger than 35 in good health and CMV-seronegative.

This chain joins TRBV6-1 and TRBJ1-6; no clear D gene. This CDR3 is 15 amino acids long. Trimming stripped 6 bases from V and 6 bases from J, with 15 bases between. The germline V gene encodes CDR1 MNHNS and CDR2 SASEGT. DNA of the CDR3: TGTGCCAGCAGCTCCGAGACATTTTCTAATTCACCCCTCCACTTT. The encoded protein is CASSSETFSNSPLHF.

V is TRBV6-1 and J is TRBJ1-2, with TRBD1 matching 7 bases. This CDR3 has 15 residues. V dropped 8 bases and J dropped 4; count of bases not matched to a gene: 13. Germline CDR1 and CDR2: MNHNS and SASEGT. The CDR3 loop reads CASYDRAFAGYGYTF. The CDR3 region has the DNA TGTGCCAGCTATGACAGGGCTTTCGCGGGCTATGGCTACACCTTC.

Details on this clone: The junction departs from the called germline gene at one end, perhaps through a read error. The chain combines TRBV5-4 with TRBJ2-1; 12 bases line up with TRBD2. This CDR3 is built from 13 residues. Germline CDR1 is SGHNT and CDR2 is YYREEE (reference sequence). The CDR3, as DNA: TGTGCCAGCAGTAGGGCTAGCGGGGGGGGACCCGTCTTC. Its protein product is CASSRASGGGPVF. The full variable domain, in which reference TRBV5-4 and TRBJ2-1 provide the parts outside the CDR3, is ETGVTQSPTHLIKTRGQQVTLRCSSQSGHNTVSWYQQALGQGPQFIFQYYREEENGRGNFPPRFSGLQFPNYSSELNVNALELDDSALYLCASSRASGGGPVFGPGTRLTVL.

The rearrangement joins TRBV6-1 to TRBJ1-2, with 9 bases identical to TRBD1. There are 16 residues in the CDR3. Germline V CDR1 and CDR2: MNHNS, SASEGT. Trimming took 4 bases from V and 4 from J; bases not matched to a gene: 10. The CDR3 DNA follows: TGTGCCAGCAGTGCATCCTCGGGACAGGGCTTCTATGGCTACACCTTC. Translation: CASSASSGQGFYGYTF.

This rearrangement joins TRBV7-2 to TRBJ1-1, with no clear D. CDR3 length: 15 residues. CDR1 is SGHTA and CDR2 is FQGNSA in the germline V gene. The ends were cut back, 0 bases at V and 1 base at J, with 9 bases in the middle. The CDR3 nucleotides are TGTGCCAGCAGCTTAGCGCTTCCGGGGAACACTGAAGCTTTCTTT. It encodes CASSLALPGNTEAFF.

The chain is built from TRBV4-3 and TRBJ2-5; 8 nucleotides match TRBD1. V shed 0 bases and J 5 bases; nucleotides not matched to a gene: 11. This CDR3 contains 17 residues. Germline assignment: CDR1 LGHNA and CDR2 YSLEER. The CDR3 DNA follows: TGCGCCAGCAGCCAAGAAAGGCTGAGGACAGGGTTGGAGACCCAGTACTTC. Translation gives CASSQERLRTGLETQYF.

The CDR3 DNA follows: TGTGCCAGTAGTCTGCGACTAGGATCCTACAATGAGCAGTTCTTC. This translates into CASSLRLGSYNEQFF. The chain is built from TRBV19 and TRBJ2-1, with D perhaps matching TRBD2 (6 bases). From germline, CDR1 is LNHDA and CDR2 SQIVND (reference sequence). The length of the CDR3 is 15 residues. V shed 5 bases and J shed 1 base, with 12 bases lying between them.

The CDR3 sequence: CASSQSGQGAQPQHF. DNA for the CDR3: TGTGCCAGCAGCCAATCCGGCCAGGGGGCTCAGCCCCAGCATTTT. This chain uses TRBV16 with TRBJ1-5, with 8 bases aligning to TRBD1. Germline-derived CDR1 and CDR2 are KGHSY and FQNENV. The CDR3 has 15 amino acids. J was trimmed by 6 bases and V by 0 bases; bases with no gene match: 4.

A word on this clone: One junction end disagrees with the germline gene, perhaps due to a read error. V gene TRBV27 combines with J gene TRBJ1-2; D might be TRBD1 (5 bases). CDR3 length equals 15 residues. The germline V gene has CDR1 MNHEY and CDR2 SMNVEV (reference sequence). For the CDR3, the DNA is TGTGCCAGCAGGATAGGGGCCCAAGCTAACTATGGCTACCCCTTC. Translated, it gives CASRIGAQANYGYPF.

The gene calls are TRBV11-2 and TRBJ2-2; 7 bases align to TRBD1. The CDR3 extends over 15 amino acids. The trim removed 6 bases at V and 1 base at J, leaving 5 bases unmatched. Germline CDR1 reads SGHAT; CDR2 reads FQNNGV. Here the CDR3 reads CASRLRQGNTGELFF. In DNA, the CDR3 is TGTGCCAGCAGATTGCGACAGGGGAACACCGGGGAGCTGTTTTTT.

The V and J genes are TRBV6-1 and TRBJ2-3; 13 bases agree with TRBD2. The CDR3 consists of 17 residues. Germline assignment: CDR1 MNHNS and CDR2 SASEGT. Trimming took 3 bases from V and 2 from J; bases not matched to a gene: 5. DNA for the CDR3: TGTGCCAGCAGTGATAAAACTAGCGGGGGGGACACAGATACGCAGTATTTT. It codes for CASSDKTSGGDTDTQYF.

This rearrangement joins TRBV7-2 to TRBJ2-5; 13 bases are shared with TRBD2. The CDR3 runs to 17 residues. Germline V CDR1 and CDR2: SGHTA, FQGNSA. The V and J ends lost 3 bases and 5 bases, in that order; junction bases with no gene match: 9. The CDR3 here is CASSFRPGLAGRETQYF. DNA for the CDR3: TGTGCCAGCAGCTTCCGACCGGGACTAGCGGGGCGCGAGACCCAGTACTTC.

The V call is TRBV5-5, the J call TRBJ1-4, with D possibly matching TRBD1 (6 bases). Trimming shortened V by 4 bases and J by 0 bases, and 13 bases separated the two germline ends. The V gene's germline CDR1 is SGHKS and CDR2 YYEKEE (reference sequence). This CDR3 region has 16 residues. In nucleotides, the CDR3 is TGTGCCAGCAGCCGCGTGAGACAGGCAACTAATGAAAAACTGTTTTTT. This codes for CASSRVRQATNEKLFF.

The chain combines TRBV18 with TRBJ1-1; TRBD1 matches 7 bases. Germline V gives CDR1 KGHSH, CDR2 LQKENI. The CDR3 extends over 12 amino acids. The V segment lost 6 bases and the J segment 6 bases; nucleotides outside the gene matches: 4. The CDR3 DNA reads TGTGCCAGCTCCCAAGGGGGCCCTGAAGCTTTCTTT. It is translated as CASSQGGPEAFF. Based on the CDR3 plus reference TRBV18 and TRBJ1-1, the full variable domain is NAGVMQNPRHLVRRRGQEARLRCSPMKGHSHVYWYRQLPEEGLKFMVYLQKENIIDESGMPKERFSAEFPKEGPSILRIQQVVRGDSAAYFCASSQGGPEAFFGQGTRLTVV.

This clone occurred a few times. This sequence joins TRBV6-1 and TRBJ2-1; 9 bases are a match to TRBD1. CDR3 length equals 15 residues. V lost 5 bases to trimming and J lost 5 bases; unmatched junction nucleotides: 7. Germline CDR1 reads MNHNS; CDR2 reads SASEGT. The CDR3 loop is CASSPGGTGNNEQFF. In nucleotides, the CDR3 is TGTGCCAGCAGTCCTGGAGGGACAGGGAACAATGAGCAGTTCTTC.

The rearrangement links TRBV7-9 to TRBJ1-1; TRBD1 is a possible D gene (5 bases). V lost 5 bases and J lost 1, with 11 bases in between. CDR3 length: 14 residues. CDR1 and CDR2 (germline): SEHNR, FQNEAQ (reference sequence). In DNA, the CDR3 is TGTGCCAGCAGCCCCGCGGGGCCGAACACTGAAGCTTTCTTT. Translating it yields CASSPAGPNTEAFF.

CDR3 DNA sequence: TGCGCCAGCAGCTTGGGGACAGGGGACCTTGGCTACACCTTC. Protein product: CASSLGTGDLGYTF. The chain is built from TRBV5-1 and TRBJ1-2; 9 bases match TRBD1. CDR1 SGHRS and CDR2 YFSETQ come from the germline V gene. The CDR3 consists of 14 residues. V lost 0 bases to trimming and J lost 7 bases; unmatched junction nucleotides: 4.

This clone was observed once. V and J are TRBV27 and TRBJ2-3; TRBD1 aligns across 7 bases. This CDR3 has 13 amino acids. Germline CDR1 reads MNHEY; CDR2 reads SMNVEV (reference sequence). After removal of 5 bases from V and 7 bases from J, the junction contained 6 bases not matched to a gene. This chain's CDR3 is CASSPPTGNTQYF. In DNA, the CDR3 is TGTGCCAGCAGTCCCCCGACAGGGAATACGCAGTATTTT.

This clone was picked up a small number of times. This chain connects TRBV28 to TRBJ1-5, with a weak D call TRBD1 (6 bases). Germline assignment: CDR1 MDHEN and CDR2 SYDVKM. Trimming removed 2 bases at V and 3 bases at J, with 8 bases between. This CDR3 region has 14 residues. The CDR3 DNA sequence: TGTGCCAGCAGTTTAAGACAGGTCAATCAGCCCCAGCATTTT. Protein product: CASSLRQVNQPQHF.

V and J are TRBV19 and TRBJ1-6; maybe TRBD1 (6 bases). CDR3 length: 15 amino acids. Germline V gene sequence: CDR1 LNHDA, CDR2 SQIVND (reference sequence). Trimming cost V 7 bases and J 7 bases, with 17 bases left between them. The CDR3 DNA reads as TGTGCCAGTACCATGGGGGCGCGAGGAAATTCACCCCTCCACTTT. It specifies CASTMGARGNSPLHF.

The chain couples TRBV19 to TRBJ2-2; D possibly corresponds to TRBD1 (5 bases). Trimming removed 7 bases from V and 9 bases from J, with 15 bases in between. The CDR3 consists of 13 residues. CDR1 LNHDA and CDR2 SQIVND come from the germline V gene (reference sequence). CDR3 sequence (DNA): TGTGCCAGTATCGCACAAGGGGCGCGGGAGCTGTTTTTT. Translating gives CASIAQGARELFF.

V is TRBV5-1 and J is TRBJ2-4; 8 nucleotides match TRBD2. V lost 6 bases to trimming and J lost 3 bases; unmatched junction nucleotides: 2. The CDR3 spans 13 residues. CDR1 is SGHRS and CDR2 is YFSETQ in the germline V gene. CDR3: CASIGGDKNIQYF. As DNA, the CDR3 is TGCGCCAGCATCGGGGGGGACAAAAACATTCAGTACTTC.

V gene TRBV28 combines with J gene TRBJ1-1, with D uncertain. Germline V gene lookup returns CDR1 MDHEN and CDR2 SYDVKM. V was clipped by 6 bases and J by 0 bases, with 5 bases between them. CDR3 size: 12 residues. CDR3 in amino acids: CASSGLNTEAFF. DNA of the CDR3: TGTGCCAGCAGCGGTTTGAACACTGAAGCTTTCTTT.

The chain's CDR3 is CASSQLAEHYEQYF. CDR3 nucleotide sequence: TGTGCCAGCAGCCAACTAGCGGAACACTACGAGCAGTACTTC. The chain links TRBV2 to TRBJ2-7; 8 bases map to TRBD2. The V segment lost 6 bases and the J segment 3 bases; nucleotides outside the gene matches: 7. Per germline, CDR1 SNHLY and CDR2 FYNNEI. The CDR3 runs 14 residues.

This sequence joins TRBV15 and TRBJ2-7, with D maybe TRBD2 (5 bases). CDR1 is LNHNV, CDR2 YYDKDF, per germline (reference sequence). V shed 1 base and J shed 3 bases, with 7 bases lying between them. The CDR3 sequence is 13 residues long. As DNA, the CDR3 is TGTGCCACCAGCAGAGCTGGACTCTACGAGCAGTACTTC. It translates to CATSRAGLYEQYF.

The CDR3 here is CASSLGTADIYEQYF. The CDR3 DNA reads as TGTGCCAGCAGCCTCGGGACAGCCGATATCTACGAGCAGTACTTC. The chain has TRBV11-1 and TRBJ2-7, with 7 bases that match TRBD1. The length of the CDR3 is 15 residues. Germline CDR1 is SGHAT and CDR2 is FQDESV (reference sequence). After removal of 5 bases from V and 3 bases from J, the junction contained 10 bases not matched to a gene.

This clone turned up a few times. The V and J genes are TRBV7-8 and TRBJ1-1; D is perhaps TRBD1 (5 bases). Per the germline V gene, CDR1 is SGHVS and CDR2 is FQNEAQ. CDR3 size: 13 residues. The germline V and J ends were trimmed by 2 bases and 6 bases, with 10 bases remaining between them. The CDR3 DNA is TGTGCCAGCAGCTTAAAAGGGGTCCCTGAAGCTTTCTTT. This sequence encodes CASSLKGVPEAFF.

The chain has TRBV4-2 and TRBJ2-1; 10 bases agree with TRBD1. J lost 6 bases, V lost 4 bases, and 6 bases had no gene match. Germline V CDR1 and CDR2: LGHNA, YNFKEQ. The CDR3 runs to 15 residues. This CDR3 reads CASSPPGQGPNEQFF. In DNA, the CDR3 is TGTGCCAGCAGCCCCCCGGGACAGGGGCCCAATGAGCAGTTCTTC.

In regard to this clone: The junction shows a germline mismatch at one end, possibly a read error. The CDR3 reads CGVLTPTYEQYF. The CDR3 coding sequence is TGCGGCGTTTTGACACCTACCTACGAGCAGTACTTC. V and J are TRBV29-1 and TRBJ2-7; D is unclear. The CDR3 contains 12 residues. Germline V gene lookup returns CDR1 SQVTM and CDR2 ANQGSEA.

The chain couples TRBV28 to TRBJ2-5; D might be TRBD2 (5 bases). CDR3 size: 14 residues. CDR1 is MDHEN, CDR2 SYDVKM, per germline. V was clipped by 2 bases and J by 4 bases, with 11 bases between them. This chain's CDR3 is CASSLISGAETQYF. The CDR3, as DNA: TGTGCCAGCAGTTTAATCAGCGGAGCAGAGACCCAGTACTTC.